The source of this T cell receptor beta chain is a study of blood T cell repertoires in COVID-19. About the research overall: The study drew acute and convalescent COVID-19 samples from the United States, Italy and Spain. PBMCs, B-cell-depleted T cells, or T cells provided the cDNA or gDNA that made up the material.

Study processing details: The authors estimated nucleated cell counts from reference gene primer amplification. Here immunoSEQ multiplex PCR was the method, and the copy in TCRdb shows in-frame clones only, minus some. V and J calls and clone size come straight from that table; D and trimming were deduced from the DNA. The sample contains around 130,000 clones, roughly 71% of which appear only once. Losses at the gene ends were 4 bases for V and 2 bases for J; bases not matched to a gene: 1. This CDR3 is 13 amino acids long. The germline CDR1 and CDR2 sequences are MGHRA and YSYEKL. This TCR was sampled from a man older than 75 with acute or convalescent COVID-19. Specimen: peripheral blood. The rearrangement joins TRBV4-1 to TRBJ2-7; 8 nucleotides agree with TRBD1. Here the CDR3 DNA reads TGCGCCAGCAGCCCGGGACAGGCCTACGAGCAGTACTTC. This codes for CASSPGQAYEQYF.